This T cell receptor (beta chain) derives from a study of early T cells in non-severe SARS-CoV-2 infection. The wider study: RNA in bulk from unsorted whole blood was sequenced, and chains were unpaired. General study results and limits: Using VDJdb, the matching emphasized anti-spike CD8 responses while missing private and CD4 specificities.

Unique molecular identifiers were affixed to single, distinct cDNA molecules. TCRdb recomputed calls from the 5' RACE reads with MiXCR, one row per CDR3 protein. The sample holds tens of thousands of distinct CDR3 sequences, approximately 5.2% seen once. This clonotype was recorded at least ten times. Its antigen is undetermined. The V gene lost 1 base and the J gene lost 1 base, with 10 bases spanning the gap. Germline loops: CDR1 SEHNR, CDR2 FQNEAQ (reference sequence). This CDR3 comprises 15 residues. The clonotype comes from an adult who was a healthcare worker with PCR-confirmed SARS-CoV-2 infection or an uninfected control (not recorded which). The chain is built from TRBV7-9 and TRBJ1-1, with D unclear. Material for sequencing was whole blood. The CDR3 nucleotides are TGTGCCAGCAGCTTAGATTCTAGGAAGAACACTGAAGCTTTCTTT. Its translation is CASSLDSRKNTEAFF.